Below are 2 T cell receptor beta chains sequenced from a single sample in a study of shared clonotypes between healthy human individuals. Profiled with immunoSEQ multiplex PCR; TCRdb holds only in-frame clones, not every one. The data hold about 1 million clones, with around 74% observed a single time. Sequencing was performed on memory CD4+ T cells sorted from blood. Subset: CD45RA-negative fraction. These receptors were taken from a man younger than 30 in good health.

This clone showed up many times. V gene TRBV11-2 combines with J gene TRBJ2-1, with 14 positions matching TRBD2. The CDR3 runs to 18 residues. V dropped 4 bases and J dropped 7; count of bases not matched to a gene: 12. Germline V lookup: CDR1 SGHAT, CDR2 FQNNGV. CDR3 in amino acids: CASSWGRLAGGRGNEQFF. The CDR3 DNA follows: TGTGCCAGCAGCTGGGGTCGACTAGCGGGAGGGAGGGGGAATGAGCAGTTCTTC.

The genes are TRBV2 and TRBJ2-7; the D gene is possibly TRBD1 (6 bases). CDR3 length: 12 residues. Trimming took 6 bases from V and 6 from J, leaving 12 bases between them. Germline V gene sequence: CDR1 SNHLY, CDR2 FYNNEI. The DNA of the CDR3 is TGTGCCAGCAGCGCAGACAGGTCCGAGCAGTACTTC. It codes for CASSADRSEQYF.